This entry features one TCR beta chain sequence. The antigen it binds to is not known. No qualities accompany the bases; no much larger clone lies one base away. To prepare the library, the immunoSEQ multiplex PCR assay was applied. TCRdb retrieved this table from immuneACCESS and kept in-frame rearrangements only. Not all clones are present; in checked studies, unresolved V genes account for under half, and no reason is known for the remainder. This sample is represented by more than 15,000 clones; over 75% of them were singletons. The ten largest account for around 5% of the sample. The donors were melanoma patients. The sample originates from a study of CD4+ T cells in melanoma (dated 2022 in TCRdb). Some background on the complete study: The study examined neoantigen-specific CD4+ T cells in human melanoma. Here is what the overall study found, with its caveats: Neoantigen-specific CD4+ T cells in melanoma were reported to have a range of differentiation states. The report described a correlation between neoantigen-specific CD4+ T cells and the function of CD8+ T cells, macrophages and B cells.

The sequencing sample was made of cells from a culture (not recorded whether cultured in vitro). The source of this sequence is a human donor with melanoma.

The CDR3 in this case is CASSSTSGAHEQYF. The DNA sequence is given as TGCGCCAGCTCGTCGACTAGCGGGGCCCACGAGCAGTACTTC. Recombination connected TRBV10-2 to TRBJ2-7, with 11 bases aligning to TRBD2. For this chain, trimming is 8 bases at the V end and 5 bases at the J end, and the number of junction bases without a gene match is 8. CDR1 and CDR2, looked up from the germline V gene, are WSHSY and SAAADI. CDR3 length: 14 amino acids, cysteine to phenylalanine. The DNA shown is the 42-base CDR3, in frame from base 1.